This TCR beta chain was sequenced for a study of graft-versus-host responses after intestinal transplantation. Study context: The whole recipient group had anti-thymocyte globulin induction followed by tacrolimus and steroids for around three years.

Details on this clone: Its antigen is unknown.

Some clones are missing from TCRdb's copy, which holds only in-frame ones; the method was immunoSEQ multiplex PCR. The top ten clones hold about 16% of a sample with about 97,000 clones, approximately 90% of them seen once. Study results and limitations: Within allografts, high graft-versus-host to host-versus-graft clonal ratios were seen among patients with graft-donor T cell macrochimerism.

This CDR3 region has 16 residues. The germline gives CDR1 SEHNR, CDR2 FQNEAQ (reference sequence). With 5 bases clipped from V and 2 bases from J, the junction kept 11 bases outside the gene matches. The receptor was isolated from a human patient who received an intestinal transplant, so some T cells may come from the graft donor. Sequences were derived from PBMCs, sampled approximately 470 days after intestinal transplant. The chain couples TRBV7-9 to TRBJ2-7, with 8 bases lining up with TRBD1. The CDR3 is CASSPPLGTGAYEQYF. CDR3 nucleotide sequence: TGTGCCAGCAGCCCGCCACTGGGGACAGGCGCCTACGAGCAGTACTTC.